A single sample gave rise to the 24 T cell receptor beta chains below, sequenced in a study of naive and memory T cell subsets. The SP2 primer and nested alpha and beta constant region primers amplified ligated cDNA in four rounds. TCRdb itself ran the 5' RACE reads through MiXCR, one entry per CDR3 protein. The sample contains 55,000 to 65,000 distinct CDR3 sequences, 8% to 9% of which appear only once. An oligonucleotide containing a UMI was ligated to the 3' end of TCR cDNA. These TCRs come from a female donor in good health.

This clonotype was detected only a few times. The chain recombines TRBV18 with TRBJ2-1; 7 positions match TRBD2. CDR1 and CDR2 from the germline V gene are KGHSH and LQKENI. V dropped 2 bases and J dropped 7; count of bases not matched to a gene: 5. There are 14 residues in the CDR3. CDR3: CASSPGLESNEQFF. DNA for the CDR3: TGTGCCAGCTCACCAGGACTAGAGAGTAATGAGCAGTTCTTC.

This clonotype was recorded a few times. The V and J genes are TRBV6-1 and TRBJ2-1; TRBD2 matches 13 bases. This CDR3 comprises 15 residues. V was pared by 6 bases and J by 8 bases, with 7 bases of the junction left unmatched. Germline CDR1 reads MNHNS; CDR2 reads SASEGT. The CDR3 spells CASRAGLAGVYEQFF. The CDR3 nucleotides read TGTGCCAGCAGGGCCGGACTAGCGGGAGTATATGAGCAGTTCTTC.

The chain links TRBV27 to TRBJ1-1; the D is unclear. CDR1 and CDR2 (germline): MNHEY, SMNVEV (reference sequence). Trimming pared 3 bases from V and 2 bases from J, leaving 7 bases between. This CDR3 is built from 13 residues. In DNA form, the CDR3 reads TGTGCCAGCAGTTTTGGGCCCAACACTGAAGCTTTCTTT. It is translated as CASSFGPNTEAFF.

This clonotype was seen only a few times. The chain has TRBV29-1 and TRBJ2-5; no firm D call. The V gene's germline CDR1 is SQVTM and CDR2 ANQGSEA. The CDR3 runs 12 residues. Trimming pared 2 bases from V and 4 bases from J, leaving 8 bases between. The CDR3 sequence is CSVEHLRETQYF. CDR3 coding DNA: TGCAGCGTTGAACATTTACGAGAGACCCAGTACTTC.

This clonotype was counted only a few times. The V call is TRBV28, the J call TRBJ1-2; 8 nucleotides match TRBD1. V lost 4 bases to trimming and J lost 5 bases; unmatched junction nucleotides: 9. The CDR3 consists of 15 residues. Per the germline V gene, CDR1 is MDHEN and CDR2 is SYDVKM. The CDR3 region has the DNA TGTGCCAGCAGTTCTCCAGATGACAGGGGTTATGGCTACACCTTC. It yields the protein CASSSPDDRGYGYTF.

This clonotype was seen a handful of times. V and J are TRBV24-1 and TRBJ1-5; D unclear. The germline CDR1 and CDR2 sequences are KGHDR and SFDVKD. The V and J ends lost 3 bases and 0 bases respectively, with 5 bases between them. The CDR3 runs 14 residues. The CDR3 DNA reads TGTGCCACCAGTGATCTGAATAGCAATCAGCCCCAGCATTTT. Translating gives CATSDLNSNQPQHF.

In this sample, this clonotype turned up a few times. The chain carries TRBV7-2 and TRBJ2-5; D possibly corresponds to TRBD1 (6 bases). Trimming took 3 bases from V and 13 from J, leaving 21 bases between them. The germline V gene has CDR1 SGHTA and CDR2 FQGNSA. CDR3 length equals 14 residues. For the CDR3, the DNA is TGTGCCAGCAGCTTCCAGGACAGAACGGGGCCGCGGTACTTC. Its protein product is CASSFQDRTGPRYF.

This clonotype has more than one count but fewer than ten. The V and J genes are TRBV7-9 and TRBJ2-5; the D gene could be TRBD1 or TRBD2 (6 bases each). The CDR3 runs 13 residues. The V gene's germline CDR1 is SEHNR and CDR2 FQNEAQ (reference sequence). The V end lost 4 bases, the J end lost 4 bases, and 10 bases lay between the germline ends. The CDR3 DNA reads TGTGCCAGCAGCTCACAGGGAGGAGAGACCCAGTACTTC. Translated: CASSSQGGETQYF.

This clonotype was counted a few times. The chain has TRBV6-2 or TRBV6-3 and TRBJ1-2; D is uncertain. CDR3 length equals 12 residues. CDR1 is MNHEY and CDR2 is SVGEGT in the germline V gene. With 8 bases removed from V and 4 bases from J, the gap between germline ends came to 11 bases. The CDR3 nucleotides are TGTGCCAGCCGTGCTACGGCCTATGGCTACACCTTC. Residues: CASRATAYGYTF.

V usage is TRBV10-3 and J usage is TRBJ2-3, with TRBD1 matching 11 bases. The CDR3 runs to 17 residues. Germline V gene data show CDR1 as ENHRY and CDR2 as SYGVKD. Trimming at V came to 8 bases and at J to 0 bases, leaving 10 bases not matched to a gene. In DNA, the CDR3 is TGTGCCATCGGGGACAGGGGGGATTTGTCTAGCACAGATACGCAGTATTTT. Its protein is CAIGDRGDLSSTDTQYF.

This clonotype was picked up many times. This chain connects TRBV28 to TRBJ1-2; D may be TRBD1 (6 bases). This CDR3 comprises 15 residues. Germline V gives CDR1 MDHEN, CDR2 SYDVKM. V lost 2 bases to trimming and J lost 4 bases, with 14 bases between them. CDR3 amino acids: CASSLTPPGAYGYTF. The CDR3 DNA reads as TGTGCCAGCAGTTTAACCCCCCCAGGGGCCTATGGCTACACCTTC.

This clonotype was seen more than once but under ten times. One end of the junction varies from germline; a read error may be responsible. This rearrangement joins TRBV7-7 to TRBJ2-1; TRBD2 might be the D (6 bases). CDR3 size: 15 residues. Looked up from germline, CDR1 is SSHAT and CDR2 is FNYEAQ (reference sequence). As DNA, the CDR3 is TGTGCTAGCAGCTTAGTGGGGCCCGGGACTAATGAGCAGTTCTTC. Translated, it gives CASSLVGPGTNEQFF.

In its sample, this clonotype was seen many times. The chain recombines TRBV4-1 with TRBJ2-7; D unclear. Deletions cut 0 bases from V and 0 bases from J, with 12 bases between. CDR1 and CDR2 from the germline V gene are MGHRA and YSYEKL. The CDR3 runs to 16 residues. The CDR3 loop reads CASSQDGLGISYEQYF. The CDR3 DNA reads as TGCGCCAGCAGCCAAGATGGTCTGGGGATCTCCTACGAGCAGTACTTC.

The V and J genes are TRBV12-3 or TRBV12-4 and TRBJ1-5; D is ambiguous. The CDR3 sequence is 14 residues long. V lost 6 bases and J lost 3, with 12 bases in between. The chain's CDR3 is CASRARYNNQPQHF. CDR3 nucleotides: TGTGCCAGCAGGGCCAGATACAACAATCAGCCCCAGCATTTT.

CDR3 residues: CASSLNGQGASDTQYF. The CDR3 nucleotides are TGTGCCAGCAGTTTAAACGGACAGGGGGCTTCAGATACGCAGTATTTT. The V call is TRBV27, the J call TRBJ2-3; 11 nucleotides line up with TRBD1. Germline V gene sequence: CDR1 MNHEY, CDR2 SMNVEV (reference sequence). V trimming: 2 bases; J trimming: 4 bases; junction bases outside the gene matches: 5. This CDR3 is 16 amino acids long.

This clonotype was counted a few times. The chain combines TRBV5-1 with TRBJ2-3, with D possibly being TRBD1 or TRBD2 (5 bases each). V gave up 1 base and J gave up 5 bases, with 11 bases separating them. This CDR3 is 14 amino acids long. The germline CDR1 and CDR2 sequences are SGHRS and YFSETQ. DNA for the CDR3: TGCGCCAGCAGCTTGCGGGAAGGGGAAGATACGCAGTATTTT. This encodes CASSLREGEDTQYF.

This clonotype has just a few counts. The chain carries TRBV20-1 and TRBJ2-5, with D hard to call. V gave up 6 bases and J gave up 2 bases, with 16 bases separating them. Germline-derived CDR1 and CDR2 are DFQATT and SNEGSKA (reference sequence). The CDR3 totals 14 residues. The CDR3 region has the DNA TGCAGTGCCCCCGACTTCATTATACAAGAGACCCAGTACTTC. It encodes CSAPDFIIQETQYF.

The J gene is TRBJ2-1, the V gene TRBV12-3 or TRBV12-4, with D tentatively TRBD1 (5 bases). V was clipped by 6 bases and J by 9 bases, with 15 bases between them. The CDR3 has 13 residues. CDR3 loop: CASSLLRGTEQFF. The DNA of the CDR3 is TGTGCCAGCAGCCTCTTAAGGGGCACTGAGCAGTTCTTC.

This clonotype has a count of ten or more. The gene calls are TRBV6-5 and TRBJ1-3; no clear D gene. The germline V gene has CDR1 MNHEY and CDR2 SVGAGI. The CDR3 contains 14 residues. Trimming removed 7 bases at V and 0 bases at J, with 10 bases between. The CDR3 bases are TGTGCCAGCAAGGAAGCATACTCTGGAAACACCATATATTTT. Translation: CASKEAYSGNTIYF.

This clonotype was seen repeatedly, ten times or more. The rearrangement uses TRBV29-1 and TRBJ2-3; tentative D call: TRBD2 (6 bases). CDR3 size: 23 residues. Per the germline V gene, CDR1 is SQVTM and CDR2 is ANQGSEA. V was clipped by 3 bases and J by 0 bases, with 37 bases between them. The CDR3 spells CSVEPTGKLAQNPKGTSTDTQYF. CDR3 DNA sequence: TGCAGCGTTGAGCCCACAGGAAAACTAGCACAGAATCCCAAGGGTACTAGCACAGATACGCAGTATTTT.

The chain recombines TRBV7-8 with TRBJ2-7; 9 nucleotides line up with TRBD2. The CDR3 contains 14 residues. Germline V CDR1 and CDR2: SGHVS, FQNEAQ. Trimming took 3 bases from V and 4 from J; bases not matched to a gene: 4. The CDR3 nucleotides read TGTGCCAGCAGCTTGCGGGAGGGAGCATACGAGCAGTACTTC. This encodes CASSLREGAYEQYF.

This clonotype has a handful of counts. The chain links TRBV7-9 to TRBJ2-1, with D perhaps assigned TRBD1 or TRBD2 (5 bases each). Germline V gene data show CDR1 as SEHNR and CDR2 as FQNEAQ (reference sequence). Trimming removed 7 bases from V and 0 bases from J, with 16 bases in between. This CDR3 is 16 amino acids long. CDR3 DNA: TGTGCCAGCACCCTCGACTGGGGGAGCTCCTACAATGAGCAGTTCTTC. Protein: CASTLDWGSSYNEQFF. Together with reference TRBV7-9 and TRBJ2-1, the CDR3 gives the full variable domain: DTGVSQNPRHKITKRGQNVTFRCDPISEHNRLYWYRQTLGQGPEFLTYFQNEAQLEKSRLLSDRFSAERPKGSFSTLEIQRTEQGDSAMYLCASTLDWGSSYNEQFFGPGTRLTVL.

This clonotype has ten or more counts. The rearrangement joins TRBV3-1 to TRBJ1-5, with TRBD1 as a possible D gene (6 bases). Trimming pared 2 bases from V and 5 bases from J, leaving 19 bases between. From germline, CDR1 is LGHDT and CDR2 YNNKEL (reference sequence). The CDR3 length is 17 residues. The CDR3 here is CASSQFGGLQEDQPQHF. CDR3 DNA sequence: TGTGCCAGCAGCCAATTTGGGGGCCTTCAAGAGGATCAGCCCCAGCATTTT.

In this sample, this clonotype turned up a few times. The chain combines TRBV29-1 with TRBJ2-1, with D maybe TRBD2 (6 bases). The CDR3 loop spans 13 amino acids. Trimming left V 6 bases short and J 2 bases short, with 11 bases between. Germline lookup yields CDR1 SQVTM and CDR2 ANQGSEA. The CDR3, as DNA: TGCAGCGTCCGGGGGATCCCCTACAATGAGCAGTTCTTC. This translates into CSVRGIPYNEQFF.